The TCR beta chain described here comes from a study of blood T cell repertoires in COVID-19. From germline, CDR1 is SQVTM and CDR2 ANQGSEA. The CDR3 runs to 13 residues. V was shortened by 4 bases and J by 7 bases, with 13 bases between the two germline ends. Produced via immunoSEQ multiplex PCR; TCRdb's table is partial and in-frame only. This table has about 420,000 clones, 70% to 90% appearing once. This clonotype was sampled from a man younger than 35 with COVID-19, enrolled during active disease. Material for sequencing was peripheral blood. This chain links TRBV29-1 with TRBJ1-4; TRBD1 might be the D (6 bases). The CDR3 DNA reads TGCAGCGTTGCGCCTACAGGGAGTGAAAAACTGTTTTTT. Translation: CSVAPTGSEKLFF.